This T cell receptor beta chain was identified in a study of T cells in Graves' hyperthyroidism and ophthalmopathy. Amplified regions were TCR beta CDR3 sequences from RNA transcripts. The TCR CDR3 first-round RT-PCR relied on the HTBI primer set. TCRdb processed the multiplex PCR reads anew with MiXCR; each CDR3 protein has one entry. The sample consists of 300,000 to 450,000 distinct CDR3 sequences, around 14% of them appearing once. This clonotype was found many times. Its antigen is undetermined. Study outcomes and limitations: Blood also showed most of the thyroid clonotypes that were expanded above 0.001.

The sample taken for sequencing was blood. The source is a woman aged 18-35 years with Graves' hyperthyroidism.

Written as DNA, the CDR3 is TGTGCCTGGACCCGGGCTGGAAACACCATATATTTT. Translating gives CAWTRAGNTIYF. This chain uses TRBV30 with TRBJ1-3; no definite D call. Per the germline V gene, CDR1 is GTSNPN and CDR2 is SVGIG (reference sequence). The germline V and J ends were trimmed by 4 bases and 2 bases, with 6 bases remaining between them. The CDR3 extends over 12 amino acids. Looking up the rest from reference TRBV30 and TRBJ1-3 gives the full variable domain: SQTIHQWPATLVQPVGSPLSLECTVEGTSNPNLYWYRQAAGRGLQLLFYSVGIGQISSEVPQNLSASRPQDRQFILSSKKLLLSDSGFYLCAWTRAGNTIYFGEGSWLTVV.